This T cell receptor (beta chain) was sequenced during a study of blood T cell repertoires in COVID-19. Across the whole study: Samples taken during acute and convalescent COVID-19 were collected in the United States, Italy and Spain. From T cells, B-cell-depleted T cells, or PBMCs came the material, which was cDNA or gDNA.

The junction had 4 bases not matched to a gene; V was cut back by 6 bases and J by 2 bases. Germline CDR1 is MNHEY and CDR2 is SVGAGI. The CDR3 runs 14 residues. Authors' methods: For nucleated cells, counts were estimated from reference gene primer amplification. Data came from immunoSEQ multiplex PCR; TCRdb stores just in-frame clones and leaves some out. Clone size and V and J calls were adopted from that table, with D and trimming inferred from the DNA. The sample lists tens of thousands of clones, approximately 86% seen once, with approximately 16% in the top ten. The rearrangement joins TRBV6-5 to TRBJ2-3; 8 bases align to TRBD1. What was sequenced was peripheral blood. This receptor was obtained from a man in his forties with acute or convalescent COVID-19. The CDR3 nucleotides read TGTGCCAGCAGGGACAGGGAGAACACAGATACGCAGTATTTT. This encodes CASRDRENTDTQYF.